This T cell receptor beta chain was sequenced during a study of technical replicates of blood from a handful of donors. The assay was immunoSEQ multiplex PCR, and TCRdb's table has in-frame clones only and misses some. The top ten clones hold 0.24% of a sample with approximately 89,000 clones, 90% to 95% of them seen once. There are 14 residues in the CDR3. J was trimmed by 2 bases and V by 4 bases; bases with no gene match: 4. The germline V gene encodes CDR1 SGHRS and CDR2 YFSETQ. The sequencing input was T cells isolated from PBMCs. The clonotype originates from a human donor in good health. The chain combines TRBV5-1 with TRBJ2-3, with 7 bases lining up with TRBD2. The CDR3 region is CASSGGRFTDTQYF. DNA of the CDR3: TGCGCCAGCAGCGGCGGGAGATTCACAGATACGCAGTATTTT.